A single sample is the source of the 6 T cell receptor beta chains below, sequenced in a study of PD-1 blockade in classical Hodgkin lymphoma. Every single patient, without exception, relapsed after autologous stem cell transplantation, and brentuximab vedotin exposure varied. Some clones are missing from TCRdb's copy, which holds only in-frame ones; the method was immunoSEQ multiplex PCR. The sample holds 90,000 or so clones, 80% to 95% seen once. The sequencing here drew on peripheral blood mononuclear cells (PBMCs), taken before the second cycle of nivolumab. These receptors were obtained from a human donor with classical Hodgkin lymphoma.

The CDR3, as DNA: TGTGCCAGCAGCCCTCCCGCAGCTAGCACAGATACGCAGTATTTT. Translating it yields CASSPPAASTDTQYF. The V and J genes are TRBV4-2 and TRBJ2-3; D remains unclear. Germline-derived CDR1 and CDR2 are LGHNA and YNFKEQ. V was trimmed by 4 bases and J by 0 bases, leaving 11 bases between them. The CDR3 sequence is 15 residues long.

The gene calls are TRBV11-2 and TRBJ1-3; no clear D gene. V lost 5 bases to trimming and J lost 4 bases, with 6 bases between them. This CDR3 comprises 12 residues. Germline CDR1 and CDR2: SGHAT and FQNNGV. Here the CDR3 reads CASSLQGNTIYF. CDR3 nucleotide sequence: TGTGCCAGCAGCCTCCAGGGAAACACCATATATTTT.

The chain joins TRBV11-2 to TRBJ1-2; 9 bases fit TRBD1. The CDR3 is 15 residues long. J lost 5 bases, V lost 5 bases, and 9 bases had no gene match. Germline V lookup: CDR1 SGHAT, CDR2 FQNNGV. CDR3 protein: CASSRVGTGQYGYTF. The CDR3 region has the DNA TGTGCCAGCAGCCGGGTAGGGACAGGGCAGTATGGCTACACCTTC.

This rearrangement joins TRBV6-4 to TRBJ1-5; a possible D gene is TRBD1 (6 bases). Germline V gene data show CDR1 as MRHNA and CDR2 as SNTAGT. The CDR3 runs to 15 residues. Trimming shortened V by 3 bases and J by 1 base, and 10 bases separated the two germline ends. CDR3 nucleotide sequence: TGTGCCAGCAGTGAGGAGGGGGGAAGCAATCAGCCCCAGCATTTT. It codes for CASSEEGGSNQPQHF.

The CDR3 reads CASSSGQGRDYGYTF. The DNA for the CDR3 is TGTGCCAGCAGCTCCGGACAGGGTCGCGACTATGGCTACACCTTC. This chain links TRBV7-9 with TRBJ1-2; 8 bases agree with TRBD1. The CDR3 totals 15 residues. The V segment lost 4 bases and the J segment 3 bases; nucleotides outside the gene matches: 7. Germline CDR1 and CDR2: SEHNR and FQNEAQ (reference sequence).

This clone was counted once. J is TRBJ1-1 and V is TRBV5-1; 9 bases are a match to TRBD1. After removal of 4 bases from V and 3 bases from J, the junction contained 7 bases not matched to a gene. The CDR3 has 15 amino acids. Germline V gene lookup returns CDR1 SGHRS and CDR2 YFSETQ. CDR3 region: CASSMGQGPHTEAFF. DNA for the CDR3: TGCGCCAGCAGCATGGGACAGGGACCGCACACTGAAGCTTTCTTT.